The 10 T cell receptor beta chains reported below all come from one sample, sequenced in a study of blood T cell repertoires in COVID-19. Data came from immunoSEQ multiplex PCR; TCRdb stores just in-frame clones and leaves some out. The sample records about 60,000 clones, around 83% being singletons. The sample taken for sequencing was peripheral blood. The receptors here all came from a man younger than 45 with COVID-19, enrolled during active disease.

The J gene is TRBJ1-1, the V gene TRBV19; D is ambiguous. Germline CDR1 LNHDA, CDR2 SQIVND (reference sequence). The CDR3 has 14 residues. The V end lost 5 bases, the J end lost 0 bases, and 10 bases lay between the germline ends. CDR3 region: CASSLQRLNTEAFF. CDR3 nucleotides: TGTGCCAGTAGTTTACAGCGGTTGAACACTGAAGCTTTCTTT.

This rearrangement joins TRBV6-5 to TRBJ1-5, with D possibly matching TRBD1 (5 bases). CDR3 length equals 15 residues. Trimming removed 6 bases at V and 1 base at J, with 13 bases between. CDR1 and CDR2 from the germline V gene are MNHEY and SVGAGI. CDR3 sequence: CASSPTGVSNQPQHF. In DNA, the CDR3 is TGTGCCAGCAGCCCCACGGGGGTGAGCAATCAGCCCCAGCATTTT.

The chain joins TRBV7-9 to TRBJ1-1; D perhaps matches TRBD1 (6 bases). The CDR3 contains 14 residues. V lost 1 base to trimming and J lost 1 base, with 7 bases between them. Germline V gene sequence: CDR1 SEHNR, CDR2 FQNEAQ (reference sequence). CDR3 residues: CASSLGQANTEAFF. CDR3 nucleotide sequence: TGTGCCAGCAGCTTAGGACAGGCGAACACTGAAGCTTTCTTT.

The V call is TRBV7-2, the J call TRBJ2-7; 7 positions agree with TRBD1. The CDR3 has 15 amino acids. The germline CDR1 and CDR2 sequences are SGHTA and FQGNSA. Trimming took 1 base from V and 0 from J; bases not matched to a gene: 3. CDR3 sequence reads: CASSLGDSVSYEQYF. In nucleotides, the CDR3 is TGTGCCAGCAGCTTAGGGGACAGCGTCTCCTACGAGCAGTACTTC.

The V gene is TRBV7-6, the J gene TRBJ2-1; 9 positions agree with TRBD2. Per the germline V gene, CDR1 is SGHVS and CDR2 is FNYEAQ. CDR3 length: 15 residues. Unmatched junction bases numbered 7, after V lost 3 bases and J lost 7 bases. The CDR3 loop reads CASSLGTSSINEQFF. The CDR3 DNA sequence: TGTGCCAGCAGCTTGGGGACTAGCAGTATTAATGAGCAGTTCTTC.

This sequence joins TRBV27 and TRBJ2-2; 7 positions agree with TRBD2. The CDR3 consists of 16 residues. CDR1 MNHEY and CDR2 SMNVEV come from the germline V gene (reference sequence). Germline trimming cut 6 bases from V and 0 bases from J; bases unmatched to any gene: 7. The CDR3: CASSLGGFANTGELFF. The CDR3, as DNA: TGTGCCAGCAGCTTGGGGGGGTTCGCGAACACCGGGGAGCTGTTTTTT.

The table lists this clone with a count of one. The rearrangement joins TRBV19 to TRBJ1-2; 9 bases fit TRBD1. Germline CDR1 LNHDA, CDR2 SQIVND (reference sequence). The CDR3 covers 14 residues. Losses at the gene ends were 5 bases for V and 2 bases for J; bases not matched to a gene: 3. The CDR3 nucleotides are TGTGCCAGTAGTGACGGGACAGGGAACTATGGCTACACCTTC. Residues: CASSDGTGNYGYTF.

The chain employs TRBV5-1 and TRBJ2-5; 9 positions agree with TRBD2. The CDR3 has 16 amino acids. Losses at the gene ends were 0 bases for V and 5 bases for J; bases not matched to a gene: 8. Per the germline V gene, CDR1 is SGHRS and CDR2 is YFSETQ. CDR3 nucleotides: TGCGCCAGCAGCTTGGAGCCAGCGGGGGGACGGGAGACCCAGTACTTC. This codes for CASSLEPAGGRETQYF. The whole variable domain, remainder taken from reference TRBV5-1 and TRBJ2-5, is KAGVTQTPRYLIKTRGQQVTLSCSPISGHRSVSWYQQTPGQGLQFLFEYFSETQRNKGNFPGRFSGRQFSNSRSEMNVSTLELGDSALYLCASSLEPAGGRETQYFGPGTRLLVL.

This clone was observed once. The CDR3 spells CASSQGTSGYEQYF. The CDR3 region has the DNA TGTGCCAGCAGCCAAGGGACTAGCGGCTACGAGCAGTACTTC. This chain uses TRBV7-2 with TRBJ2-7; 11 nucleotides agree with TRBD2. V was clipped by 5 bases and J by 3 bases; unmatched bases: 3. The CDR3 has 14 residues. Looked up from germline, CDR1 is SGHTA and CDR2 is FQGNSA.

The V gene is TRBV5-4, the J gene TRBJ2-5, with 7 bases aligning to TRBD2. Germline loops: CDR1 SGHNT, CDR2 YYREEE (reference sequence). V dropped 4 bases and J dropped 0; count of bases not matched to a gene: 6. This CDR3 is built from 15 residues. The CDR3 region is CASSRDYLNQETQYF. Here the CDR3 DNA reads TGTGCCAGCAGCCGGGACTACTTAAACCAAGAGACCCAGTACTTC.